The next 21 T cell receptor beta chains were all read from a single sample in a study of CD8+CD57+ T cells in acquired aplastic anemia. Genomic DNA templated the TCR beta VDJ and CDR3 profiling. TCRdb used MiXCR to reprocess the reads, holding one entry per CDR3 protein. The sample shows about 200,000 distinct CDR3 sequences, 55% to 65% of them seen only once. In patients chosen for sequencing, flow cytometry had shown CD8+CD57+ cell expansion. The sequenced sample consisted of sorted CD4+, CD8+, or CD8+CD57+ T cells (not recorded which) from PBMCs. All receptors come from a human donor with aplastic anemia.

The chain combines TRBV6-6 with TRBJ1-4; D gene unclear. The germline CDR1 and CDR2 sequences are MNHNY and SVGAGI (reference sequence). The CDR3 consists of 11 residues. The V end lost 8 bases, the J end lost 13 bases, and 14 bases lay between the germline ends. The CDR3 bases are TGTGCCAGCGGCGTCGGGAAAAGACTGTTTTTT. This sequence encodes CASGVGKRLFF.

The chain is built from TRBV6-4 and TRBJ1-1, with D hard to call. V gave up 6 bases and J gave up 1 base, with 9 bases separating them. Germline lookup yields CDR1 MRHNA and CDR2 SNTAGT. This CDR3 is 13 amino acids long. The CDR3 coding sequence is TGTGCCAGCAGCGTGGGTTGGAACACTGAAGCTTTCTTT. As protein: CASSVGWNTEAFF.

The chain carries TRBV7-3 and TRBJ2-7; 8 bases align to TRBD2. Trimming removed 5 bases from V and 5 bases from J; junction bases left unmatched: 5. Germline V gene sequence: CDR1 SGHTA, CDR2 FQGTGA. The CDR3 is 13 residues long. The chain's CDR3 is CASSDGGVNEQYF. The CDR3 DNA follows: TGTGCCAGCAGCGACGGGGGGGTTAACGAGCAGTACTTC.

The gene calls are TRBV5-5 and TRBJ2-4; 8 positions agree with TRBD1. Germline loops: CDR1 SGHKS, CDR2 YYEKEE (reference sequence). This CDR3 has 21 amino acids. J gave up 0 bases and V 4 bases, and 21 bases lay outside the gene matches. This chain's CDR3 is CASSQEARGQGLIQAKNIQYF. The DNA for the CDR3 is TGTGCCAGCAGCCAAGAAGCGCGCGGACAGGGCCTCATCCAAGCCAAAAACATTCAGTACTTC.

The chain carries TRBV7-9 and TRBJ2-5; TRBD2 agrees at 7 bases. The CDR3 consists of 15 residues. With V trimmed by 2 bases and J by 3 bases, 6 bases remained unmatched. The germline CDR1 and CDR2 sequences are SEHNR and FQNEAQ (reference sequence). The CDR3 loop is CASSLKAGVKETQYF. CDR3 bases: TGTGCCAGCAGCTTAAAGGCGGGAGTCAAAGAGACCCAGTACTTC.

This chain links TRBV5-4 with TRBJ1-1; D unresolved. V lost 1 base and J 4 bases, leaving 11 bases between the germline ends. CDR3 length: 14 residues. Germline values: CDR1 SGHNT, CDR2 YYREEE (reference sequence). This CDR3 is CASSLRASGTEAFF. CDR3 nucleotides: TGTGCCAGCAGCTTGAGGGCCTCTGGCACTGAAGCTTTCTTT.

The rearrangement joins TRBV7-3 to TRBJ1-1; D is perhaps TRBD1 (6 bases). V was clipped by 4 bases and J by 7 bases, with 13 bases between them. Germline assignment: CDR1 SGHTA and CDR2 FQGTGA. This CDR3 is built from 13 residues. CDR3 bases: TGTGCCAGCAGCTCTCAGGGAGGGGGTGAAGCTTTCTTT. It yields the protein CASSSQGGGEAFF.

This clonotype was seen at least ten times. The chain is built from TRBV19 and TRBJ2-3, with a possible D match to TRBD2 (7 bases). The germline CDR1 and CDR2 sequences are LNHDA and SQIVND (reference sequence). The CDR3 is 14 amino acids. The ends were cut back, 5 bases at V and 4 bases at J, with 13 bases in the middle. The DNA for the CDR3 is TGTGCCAGTAGTCCGTGGGGGGGCGCAGATACGCAGTATTTT. Its translation: CASSPWGGADTQYF.

The chain recombines TRBV20-1 with TRBJ1-6; no clear D. The CDR3 sequence is 14 residues long. Between the trimmed V and J ends, which lost 3 bases and 7 bases, there was a span of 13 bases. Germline CDR1 DFQATT, CDR2 SNEGSKA (reference sequence). CDR3 bases: TGCAGTGCTAGCGGGCGGAAGGGCAATTCACCCCTCCACTTT. Encoded protein: CSASGRKGNSPLHF.

This rearrangement joins TRBV6-5 to TRBJ2-7; a weak D match, TRBD1 (6 bases). CDR1 and CDR2 from the germline V gene are MNHEY and SVGAGI. Trimming shortened V by 5 bases and J by 1 base, and 18 bases separated the two germline ends. This CDR3 contains 16 residues. CDR3 residues: CASSGGWRTVSYEQYF. The CDR3 DNA follows: TGTGCCAGCAGTGGGGGCTGGAGGACCGTATCCTACGAGCAGTACTTC.

Ten or more counts support this clonotype. This chain links TRBV7-9 with TRBJ2-7; D is tentatively TRBD1 or TRBD2 (5 bases each). Trimming pared 0 bases from V and 2 bases from J, leaving 8 bases between. The CDR3 has 14 amino acids. Germline CDR1 is SEHNR and CDR2 is FQNEAQ (reference sequence). CDR3 nucleotide sequence: TGTGCCAGCAGCTTAGCAGGGGACCCCTACGAGCAGTACTTC. It translates to CASSLAGDPYEQYF.

This clonotype came up once. V usage is TRBV2 and J usage is TRBJ1-2; D is perhaps TRBD1 (6 bases). CDR3 length: 20 amino acids. V lost 3 bases and J 0 bases, leaving 26 bases between the germline ends. CDR1 is SNHLY and CDR2 is FYNNEI in the germline V gene. The CDR3: CASSDIGGGARLRANYGYTF. The CDR3 DNA is TGTGCCAGCAGTGACATCGGGGGGGGGGCGAGGTTACGAGCTAACTATGGCTACACCTTC.

The chain combines TRBV10-3 with TRBJ1-2; weak D call: TRBD1 (6 bases). Germline V CDR1 and CDR2: ENHRY, SYGVKD. The V end was cut by 4 bases, the J end by 2 bases, with 8 bases between. The CDR3 consists of 13 residues. The CDR3 nucleotides are TGTGCCATCAGTGTTGACAGGAACTATGGCTACACCTTC. Translating it yields CAISVDRNYGYTF.

The chain recombines TRBV7-9 with TRBJ1-1; maybe TRBD1 (5 bases). CDR3 length: 14 amino acids. V was trimmed by 4 bases and J by 1 base, leaving 10 bases between them. Germline CDR1 SEHNR, CDR2 FQNEAQ (reference sequence). The CDR3 loop reads CASSSVTGNTEAFF. The DNA for the CDR3 is TGTGCCAGCAGCTCGGTCACAGGGAACACTGAAGCTTTCTTT. Full variable domain (outside the CDR3, taken from reference TRBV7-9 and TRBJ1-1): DTGVSQNPRHKITKRGQNVTFRCDPISEHNRLYWYRQTLGQGPEFLTYFQNEAQLEKSRLLSDRFSAERPKGSFSTLEIQRTEQGDSAMYLCASSSVTGNTEAFFGQGTRLTVV.

The V and J genes are TRBV29-1 and TRBJ2-3, with 11 bases matching TRBD2. Germline loops: CDR1 SQVTM, CDR2 ANQGSEA. This CDR3 has 14 amino acids. The V and J ends lost 8 bases and 2 bases, in that order; junction bases with no gene match: 6. The CDR3 region has the DNA TGCAGCACCACTAGCGGGGGTTTCACAGATACGCAGTATTTT. Its protein product is CSTTSGGFTDTQYF.

The gene calls are TRBV24-1 and TRBJ2-1; 9 bases agree with TRBD1. The CDR3 runs 15 residues. Germline V lookup: CDR1 KGHDR, CDR2 SFDVKD. The V segment lost 4 bases and the J segment 6 bases; nucleotides outside the gene matches: 6. The CDR3 spells CATSDSDRGVNEQFF. CDR3 sequence (DNA): TGTGCCACCAGTGACTCGGACAGGGGAGTCAATGAGCAGTTCTTC.

The V and J genes are TRBV19 and TRBJ1-2; D not resolved. V was pared by 4 bases and J by 5 bases, with 17 bases between. Germline CDR1 LNHDA, CDR2 SQIVND (reference sequence). The CDR3 is 15 amino acids. The CDR3 nucleotides read TGTGCCAGTAGTACCTCCCTATTAGGTGGGTATGGCTACACCTTC. Translating gives CASSTSLLGGYGYTF.

This clonotype was detected ten times or more. The chain employs TRBV5-1 and TRBJ2-5; 9 nucleotides line up with TRBD2. This CDR3 region has 16 residues. The germline gives CDR1 SGHRS, CDR2 YFSETQ. V lost 0 bases to trimming and J lost 5 bases; unmatched junction nucleotides: 8. CDR3: CASSLVSAGGGETQYF. The CDR3 nucleotides are TGCGCCAGCAGCTTGGTCTCTGCGGGGGGGGGCGAGACCCAGTACTTC.

This clonotype was seen only a few times. The rearrangement joins TRBV14 to TRBJ1-2; possible D gene TRBD1, 5 bases. V was clipped by 8 bases and J by 8 bases, with 12 bases between them. The CDR3 has 11 amino acids. CDR1 is SGHDN and CDR2 is FVKESK in the germline V gene. The CDR3 DNA sequence: TGTGCCAGCTTTGGGGGAGACGGCTACACCTTC. Its protein product is CASFGGDGYTF.

Notes on this clonotype: Since the CDR3 does not end with the conserved phenylalanine or tryptophan, this likely comes from a read error. The gene calls are TRBV5-1 and TRBJ2-7; 7 bases agree with TRBD2. In germline, CDR1 is SGHRS, CDR2 YFSETQ. There are 13 residues in the CDR3. The chain's CDR3 is CASSGREPYEQYL. The CDR3 DNA reads as TGTGCCAGCAGCGGGCGGGAGCCCTACGAGCAGTACCTC.

The chain uses TRBV15 and TRBJ1-2; D remains ambiguous. The V gene's germline CDR1 is LNHNV and CDR2 YYDKDF (reference sequence). The CDR3 sequence is 14 residues long. Trimming left V 0 bases short and J 1 base short, with 6 bases between. For the CDR3, the DNA is TGTGCCACCAGCAGAGAATTTGGTAACTATGGCTACACCTTC. This encodes CATSREFGNYGYTF.